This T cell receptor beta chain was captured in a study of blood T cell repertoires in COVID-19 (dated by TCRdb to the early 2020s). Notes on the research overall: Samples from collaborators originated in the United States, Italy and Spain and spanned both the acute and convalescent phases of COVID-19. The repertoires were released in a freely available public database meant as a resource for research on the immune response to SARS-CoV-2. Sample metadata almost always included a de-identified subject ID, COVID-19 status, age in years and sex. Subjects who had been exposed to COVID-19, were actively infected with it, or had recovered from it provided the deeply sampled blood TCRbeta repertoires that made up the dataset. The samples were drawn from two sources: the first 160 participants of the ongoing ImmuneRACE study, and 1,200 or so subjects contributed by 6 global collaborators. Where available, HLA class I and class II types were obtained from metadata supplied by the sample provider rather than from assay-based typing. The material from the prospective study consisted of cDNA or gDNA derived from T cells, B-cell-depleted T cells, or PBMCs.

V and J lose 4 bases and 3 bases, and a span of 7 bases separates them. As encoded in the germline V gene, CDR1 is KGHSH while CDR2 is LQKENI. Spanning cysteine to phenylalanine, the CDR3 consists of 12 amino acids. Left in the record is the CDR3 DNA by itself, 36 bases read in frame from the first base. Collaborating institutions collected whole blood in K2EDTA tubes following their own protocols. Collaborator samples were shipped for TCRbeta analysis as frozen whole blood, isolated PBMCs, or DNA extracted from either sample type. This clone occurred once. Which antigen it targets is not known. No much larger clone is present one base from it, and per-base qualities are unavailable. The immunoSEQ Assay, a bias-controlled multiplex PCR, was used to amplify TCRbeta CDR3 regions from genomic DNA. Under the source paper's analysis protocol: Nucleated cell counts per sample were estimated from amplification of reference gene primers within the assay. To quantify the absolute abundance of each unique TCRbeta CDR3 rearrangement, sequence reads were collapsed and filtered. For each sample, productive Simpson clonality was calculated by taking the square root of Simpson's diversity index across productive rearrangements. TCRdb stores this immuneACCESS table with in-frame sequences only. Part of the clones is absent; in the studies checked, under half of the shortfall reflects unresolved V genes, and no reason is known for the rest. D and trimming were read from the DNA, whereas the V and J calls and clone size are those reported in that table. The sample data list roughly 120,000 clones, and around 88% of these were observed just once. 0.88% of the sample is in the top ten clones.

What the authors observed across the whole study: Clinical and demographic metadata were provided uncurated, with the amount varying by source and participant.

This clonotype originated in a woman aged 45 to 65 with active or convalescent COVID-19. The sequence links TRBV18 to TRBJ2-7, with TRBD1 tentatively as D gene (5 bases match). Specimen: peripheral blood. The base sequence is TGTGCCAGCTCACTTGACAGCTACGAGCAGTACTTC. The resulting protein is CASSLDSYEQYF.